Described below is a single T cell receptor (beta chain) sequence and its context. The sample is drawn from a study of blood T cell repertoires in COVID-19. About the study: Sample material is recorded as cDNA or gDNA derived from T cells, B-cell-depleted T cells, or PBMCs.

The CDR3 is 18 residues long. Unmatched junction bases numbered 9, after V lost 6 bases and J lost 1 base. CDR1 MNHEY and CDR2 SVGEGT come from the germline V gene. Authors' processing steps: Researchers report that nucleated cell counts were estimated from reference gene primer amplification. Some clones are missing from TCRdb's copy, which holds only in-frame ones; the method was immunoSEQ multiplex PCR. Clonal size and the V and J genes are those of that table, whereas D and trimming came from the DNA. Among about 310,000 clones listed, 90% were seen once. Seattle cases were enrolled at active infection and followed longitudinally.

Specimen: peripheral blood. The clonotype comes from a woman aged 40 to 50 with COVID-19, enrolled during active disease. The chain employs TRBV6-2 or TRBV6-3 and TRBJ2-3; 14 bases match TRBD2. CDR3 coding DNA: TGTGCCAGCAGCCCTGGGACTAGCGGGGGATTACGCACAGATACGCAGTATTTT. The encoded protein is CASSPGTSGGLRTDTQYF.